The 5 T cell receptor beta chains listed next were all sequenced from one sample in a study of blood T cell repertoires in COVID-19. Clones were sequenced by immunoSEQ multiplex PCR, and TCRdb holds only the in-frame ones, with some missing. The sample yields roughly 61,000 clones, approximately 92% seen once. The sample consisted of peripheral blood. These receptors were obtained from a man aged 55 to 69 with acute or convalescent COVID-19.

The chain recombines TRBV5-5 with TRBJ1-3; D is possibly TRBD1 (5 bases). The CDR3 runs 17 residues. Germline lookup yields CDR1 SGHKS and CDR2 YYEKEE (reference sequence). V gave up 0 bases and J gave up 0 bases, with 13 bases separating them. The CDR3 DNA sequence: TGTGCCAGCAGCTTGGTCCTGGGGCCCCTCTCTGGAAACACCATATATTTT. It encodes CASSLVLGPLSGNTIYF.

This chain joins TRBV9 and TRBJ2-2; TRBD2 agrees at 10 bases. CDR3 size: 14 residues. The V segment lost 0 bases and the J segment 9 bases; nucleotides outside the gene matches: 2. The V gene's germline CDR1 is SGDLS and CDR2 YYNGEE. CDR3 sequence (DNA): TGTGCCAGCAGCGTAGAGCGGGAGGGGTGGGAGCTGTTTTTT. Its translation: CASSVEREGWELFF. Supplemented by reference TRBV9 and TRBJ2-2, the full variable domain reads DSGVTQTPKHLITATGQRVTLRCSPRSGDLSVYWYQQSLDQGLQFLIQYYNGEERAKGNILERFSAQQFPDLHSELNLSSLELGDSALYFCASSVEREGWELFFGEGSRLTVL.

V usage is TRBV10-1 and J usage is TRBJ1-6; D gene uncertain. V was shortened by 0 bases and J by 7 bases, with 7 bases between the two germline ends. The CDR3 contains 14 residues. Germline values: CDR1 WNHNN, CDR2 SYGVQD (reference sequence). The CDR3 reads CASSESGENSPLHF. CDR3 in DNA: TGCGCCAGCAGTGAGTCTGGAGAGAATTCACCCCTCCACTTT.

The chain is built from TRBV9 and TRBJ2-5; 10 nucleotides agree with TRBD2. V gave up 0 bases and J gave up 4 bases; unmatched junction bases: 6. The length of the CDR3 is 16 residues. Germline loops: CDR1 SGDLS, CDR2 YYNGEE. The DNA for the CDR3 is TGTGCCAGCAGCGTAGACCCAGCTAGCGGGAGAGAGACCCAGTACTTC. This encodes CASSVDPASGRETQYF.

V and J are TRBV5-1 and TRBJ2-1, with 9 bases fitting TRBD2. Germline values: CDR1 SGHRS, CDR2 YFSETQ. Trimming at V came to 2 bases and at J to 7 bases, leaving 13 bases not matched to a gene. The CDR3 spans 17 residues. CDR3 DNA: TGCGCCAGCAGCTTCGGACTAGCGCAAAATGTTGGGAATGAGCAGTTCTTC. It translates to CASSFGLAQNVGNEQFF.